Listed here are 8 T cell receptor beta chains from one sample, sequenced in a study of T cell repertoires in cytomegalovirus infection. Their target antigens are unknown. TCRdb analysed the reads with MiXCR anew, one entry per CDR3 protein. The table has about 830,000 distinct CDR3 sequences, approximately 30% seen once. The starting material was cultured CD8+ T cells from PBMCs, obtained from culture after CMV antigen stimulation. Receptors were obtained from a human donor in good health (CMV status not recorded). Some clones in this sample may be carry-over from other donors' samples.

CDR3 residues: CASSPDRVAGYGYTF. The CDR3 nucleotides are TGCGCCAGCAGCCCTGACAGGGTAGCAGGCTATGGCTACACCTTC. V is TRBV5-1 and J is TRBJ1-2, with 7 positions matching TRBD1. V was clipped by 4 bases and J by 4 bases; unmatched bases: 10. This CDR3 has 15 amino acids. The germline gives CDR1 SGHRS, CDR2 YFSETQ.

The chain joins TRBV6-8 to TRBJ2-2, with 12 bases that match TRBD1. J gave up 6 bases and V 8 bases, and 7 bases lay outside the gene matches. The CDR3 spans 15 residues. From germline, CDR1 is MNHGY and CDR2 SAAAGT. CDR3 sequence (DNA): TGTGCCAGCCTCAGCTGGGACAGGGGGCCCGGGGAGCTGTTTTTT. It encodes CASLSWDRGPGELFF.

This clonotype was counted a few times. The rearrangement links TRBV7-4 to TRBJ1-4; D is perhaps TRBD1 (5 bases). V was pared by 5 bases and J by 8 bases, with 18 bases between. This CDR3 contains 15 residues. CDR1 and CDR2 from the germline V gene are SGHVT and SQSDAQ. The CDR3 loop is CASSPPGGFFEKLFF. In DNA, the CDR3 is TGTGCCAGCAGCCCCCCCGGGGGTTTCTTCGAAAAACTGTTTTTT.

The sample holds a few counts of this clonotype. The rearrangement links TRBV6-2 or TRBV6-3 to TRBJ1-1, with D possibly matching TRBD1 (5 bases). This CDR3 contains 13 residues. The V end was cut by 8 bases, the J end by 4 bases, with 14 bases between. Per the germline V gene, CDR1 is MNHEY and CDR2 is SVGEGT. The CDR3 protein is CASGAQVITEAFF. Here the CDR3 DNA reads TGTGCCAGCGGGGCACAGGTTATCACTGAAGCTTTCTTT.

This clonotype was seen a few times. This chain connects TRBV6-5 to TRBJ2-3, with 8 bases that match TRBD2. The junction had 12 bases not matched to a gene; V was cut back by 10 bases and J by 3 bases. Germline V gene sequence: CDR1 MNHEY, CDR2 SVGAGI. The CDR3 has 15 residues. The CDR3: CATSLSPGGTDTQYF. CDR3 in DNA: TGTGCCACTTCCCTCTCTCCGGGGGGGACAGATACGCAGTATTTT.

V and J are TRBV2 and TRBJ2-1; D tentatively reads TRBD1 or TRBD2 (5 bases each). Germline V lookup: CDR1 SNHLY, CDR2 FYNNEI. Trimming removed 7 bases at V and 6 bases at J, with 22 bases between. This CDR3 contains 16 residues. For the CDR3, the DNA is TGTGCCAGCACCCCGGGGCTAGTTGGGACGGGCAATGAGCAGTTCTTC. Amino acids: CASTPGLVGTGNEQFF.

This chain links TRBV7-9 with TRBJ2-3; D gene unclear. Germline-derived CDR1 and CDR2 are SEHNR and FQNEAQ (reference sequence). The V and J ends lost 0 bases and 2 bases respectively, with 9 bases between them. There are 15 residues in the CDR3. This CDR3 is CASSLASKTTDTQYF. The CDR3 DNA is TGTGCCAGCAGCTTAGCAAGCAAGACCACAGATACGCAGTATTTT.

The J gene is TRBJ1-2, the V gene TRBV19, with D tentatively TRBD1 (6 bases). From germline, CDR1 is LNHDA and CDR2 SQIVND (reference sequence). The CDR3 has 16 amino acids. Trimming pared 8 bases from V and 1 base from J, leaving 20 bases between. As DNA, the CDR3 is TGTGCCAGTGCCACCGGGACACCTTACTTTAACTATGGCTACACCTTC. Its translation is CASATGTPYFNYGYTF.